The T cell receptor (beta chain) under discussion was sequenced for a study of blood T cell repertoires in COVID-19 (dated by TCRdb to about 2020). Notes on the research overall: Collaborator samples came from the United States, Italy and Spain and covered acute and convalescent phases of COVID-19. The repertoires were released in a freely available public database intended as a resource for research on the immune response to SARS-CoV-2. HLA class I and class II types, where available, came from metadata supplied by the sample provider rather than from assay-based typing. The dataset comprised deeply sampled blood TCRbeta repertoires from subjects exposed to, actively infected with, or recovered from COVID-19. Nearly every sample came with metadata listing a de-identified subject ID, COVID-19 status, age in years and sex. Samples were obtained from the ongoing ImmuneRACE study (first 160 participants) and from 1,200 or so subjects provided by 6 global collaborators. The prospective study material was composed of cDNA or gDNA derived from T cells, B-cell-depleted T cells, or PBMCs.

In Seattle, one collaborating source enrolled patients while the infection was active and tracked those patients longitudinally over the course of disease. Collaborating institutions collected whole blood in K2EDTA tubes following their own protocols. Collaborator samples were shipped for TCRbeta analysis as frozen whole blood, isolated PBMCs, or DNA extracted from either sample type. For this clone: The antigen this receptor binds is unknown. The sample holds no much larger clone one base away, and base qualities are not on file.

From the cysteine through the phenylalanine, the CDR3 covers 15 amino acids. Only the CDR3 region is kept as DNA, spanning 45 bases read in frame from base 1. Via the germline V gene, CDR1 is SGHTA and CDR2 FQGTGA. V and J lose 2 bases and 3 bases, and a span of 13 bases separates them. TCRbeta CDR3 regions were amplified from genomic DNA by means of the immunoSEQ Assay, a bias-controlled multiplex PCR. Per the authors' processing: Within the assay, amplification of reference gene primers was used to estimate how many nucleated cells each sample contained. To quantify the absolute abundance of each unique TCRbeta CDR3 rearrangement, sequence reads were collapsed and filtered. Productive Simpson clonality was computed per sample as the square root of Simpson's diversity index over productive rearrangements. Here the immuneACCESS table is served through TCRdb, limited to in-frame sequences with V and J called. Missing clones are a known gap in these copies; in checked studies unresolved V genes cover under half, and the rest lacks a known reason. The V and J calls and the clone size are those of that table, but D and trimming were determined from the DNA. Counted in this sample were 150,000 to 250,000 clones; around 95% of them appeared once. The leading ten clones occupy 0.7% to 0.8% of the sample.

Beyond this particular receptor, the publication reports: The quantity of clinical and demographic metadata differed by source and by participant and was supplied without curation.

The sequence links TRBV7-3 to TRBJ2-5; the D segment cannot be called with confidence. This TCR was recovered from a man aged 25 to 45 with COVID-19, enrolled during active disease. The sample taken for sequencing was peripheral blood. The DNA is TGTGCCAGCAGCTTAGTAGCTAGTGCAGAAGAGACCCAGTACTTC. Translation gives CASSLVASAEETQYF.